These 27 T cell receptor beta chains came from one sample sequenced in a study of blood T cell repertoires in COVID-19. Some clones are missing from TCRdb's copy, which holds only in-frame ones; the method was immunoSEQ multiplex PCR. The sample holds tens of thousands of clones, approximately 90% seen once. Material: peripheral blood. These TCRs come from a human donor in a cohort sampled during active COVID-19.

The V call is TRBV28, the J call TRBJ1-1, with D perhaps matching TRBD1 (5 bases). The CDR3 spans 16 residues. V was cut by 4 bases and J by 1 base, with 16 bases left in between. CDR1 is MDHEN and CDR2 is SYDVKM in the germline V gene. The CDR3 DNA is TGTGCCAGCAGTTCCCGTCGGGGGGGGACGAACACTGAAGCTTTCTTT. Translating it yields CASSSRRGGTNTEAFF.

The CDR3 DNA follows: TGTGCCAGTAGTATTTATGCGGGGACCTCGTACGAGCAGTACTTC. Its translation: CASSIYAGTSYEQYF. The rearrangement joins TRBV19 to TRBJ2-7; D perhaps matches TRBD2 (6 bases). The CDR3 length is 15 residues. The V end was cut by 3 bases, the J end by 4 bases, with 16 bases between. Per the germline V gene, CDR1 is LNHDA and CDR2 is SQIVND (reference sequence). Full variable domain (outside the CDR3, taken from reference TRBV19 and TRBJ2-7): DGGITQSPKYLFRKEGQNVTLSCEQNLNHDAMYWYRQDPGQGLRLIYYSQIVNDFQKGDIAEGYSVSREKKESFPLTVTSAQKNPTAFYLCASSIYAGTSYEQYFGPGTRLTVT.

The V call is TRBV28, the J call TRBJ2-1; TRBD2 matches 9 bases. CDR1 is MDHEN and CDR2 is SYDVKM in the germline V gene. The CDR3 extends over 14 amino acids. Trimming at V came to 10 bases and at J to 7 bases, leaving 11 bases not matched to a gene. The CDR3 loop is CATTPAGGPNEQFF. In DNA form, the CDR3 reads TGTGCCACCACCCCAGCGGGGGGCCCGAATGAGCAGTTCTTC.

The chain recombines TRBV18 with TRBJ1-1; tentatively, D is TRBD1 (5 bases). CDR3 length: 14 residues. Germline-derived CDR1 and CDR2 are KGHSH and LQKENI. The V and J ends lost 3 bases and 1 base respectively, with 9 bases between them. CDR3 protein: CASSPNRQNTEAFF. CDR3 bases: TGTGCCAGCTCACCGAACAGGCAGAACACTGAAGCTTTCTTT.

V usage is TRBV9 and J usage is TRBJ1-1; maybe TRBD1 (6 bases). Between the trimmed V and J ends, which lost 5 bases and 1 base, there was a span of 9 bases. The CDR3 loop spans 13 amino acids. Germline lookup yields CDR1 SGDLS and CDR2 YYNGEE. The CDR3 sequence is CASRPTGNTEAFF. CDR3 nucleotide sequence: TGTGCCAGCAGGCCGACAGGGAACACTGAAGCTTTCTTT.

The chain carries TRBV28 and TRBJ1-1, with D unresolved. CDR3 length: 14 residues. V dropped 5 bases and J dropped 2 bases, with 12 bases sitting between them. Germline CDR1 is MDHEN and CDR2 is SYDVKM. The CDR3 sequence: CASSPIIFNTEAFF. The CDR3 DNA sequence: TGTGCCAGCAGTCCTATAATTTTCAACACTGAAGCTTTCTTT. The complete variable domain, with remaining parts taken from reference TRBV28 and TRBJ1-1, reads DVKVTQSSRYLVKRTGEKVFLECVQDMDHENMFWYRQDPGLGLRLIYFSYDVKMKEKGDIPEGYSVSREKKERFSLILESASTNQTSMYLCASSPIIFNTEAFFGQGTRLTVV.

CDR3 bases: TGCGCCAGCAGCTTGGTAGGCGGAGTTAGCACAGATACGCAGTATTTT. It codes for CASSLVGGVSTDTQYF. This chain joins TRBV5-1 and TRBJ2-3; the D is unclear. The V end was cut by 0 bases, the J end by 0 bases, with 11 bases between. The germline CDR1 and CDR2 sequences are SGHRS and YFSETQ. CDR3 length: 16 residues.

The chain joins TRBV30 to TRBJ1-2, with a weak D call TRBD1 (6 bases). The CDR3 spans 10 residues. Germline values: CDR1 GTSNPN, CDR2 SVGIG (reference sequence). Trimming cost V 6 bases and J 8 bases, with 10 bases left between them. The DNA of the CDR3 is TGTGCCTGCACCGACAGGGGCTACACCTTC. Amino acids: CACTDRGYTF. The whole variable domain, remainder taken from reference TRBV30 and TRBJ1-2, is SQTIHQWPATLVQPVGSPLSLECTVEGTSNPNLYWYRQAAGRGLQLLFYSVGIGQISSEVPQNLSASRPQDRQFILSSKKLLLSDSGFYLCACTDRGYTFGSGTRLTVV.

The CDR3 bases are TGTGCCAGCCCCGATGAGGTGGTCTACGAGCAGTACTTC. As protein: CASPDEVVYEQYF. The chain uses TRBV2 and TRBJ2-7; no clear D gene. The germline V gene encodes CDR1 SNHLY and CDR2 FYNNEI. The V end lost 8 bases, the J end lost 3 bases, and 14 bases lay between the germline ends. The CDR3 spans 13 residues.

V usage is TRBV6-5 and J usage is TRBJ1-1; 8 nucleotides match TRBD1. This CDR3 region has 14 residues. With 6 bases clipped from V and 3 bases from J, the junction kept 6 bases outside the gene matches. The germline gives CDR1 MNHEY, CDR2 SVGAGI. CDR3 sequence (DNA): TGTGCCAGCAGCTTACAGGGGGGCGACACTGAAGCTTTCTTT. It yields the protein CASSLQGGDTEAFF.

The CDR3 sequence: CASSPGQGRNQPQHF. CDR3 sequence (DNA): TGTGCCAGCAGCCCAGGACAGGGACGCAATCAGCCCCAGCATTTT. The chain uses TRBV5-6 and TRBJ1-5; the match to TRBD1 covers 8 bases. The CDR3 sequence is 15 residues long. Germline CDR1 and CDR2: SGHDT and YYEEEE. V dropped 4 bases and J dropped 2; count of bases not matched to a gene: 5.

In this sample, this clone turned up once. The V and J genes are TRBV5-4 and TRBJ2-7; TRBD1 matches 7 bases. The V segment lost 4 bases and the J segment 2 bases; nucleotides outside the gene matches: 6. Germline loops: CDR1 SGHNT, CDR2 YYREEE (reference sequence). The CDR3 covers 14 residues. CDR3 residues: CASSRTGTAYEQYF. CDR3 sequence (DNA): TGTGCCAGCAGCCGTACCGGGACAGCCTACGAGCAGTACTTC.

In nucleotides, the CDR3 is TGCGCCAGCAGCCAAGACGGACAGGGCTACGAGCAGTACTTC. Protein sequence: CASSQDGQGYEQYF. The V gene is TRBV4-3, the J gene TRBJ2-7; 8 positions match TRBD1. With 0 bases clipped from V and 3 bases from J, the junction kept 1 base outside the gene matches. This CDR3 contains 14 residues. Germline V gene data show CDR1 as LGHNA and CDR2 as YSLEER.

The chain joins TRBV18 to TRBJ1-5, with TRBD1 matching 7 bases. After removal of 4 bases from V and 3 bases from J, the junction contained 3 bases not matched to a gene. This CDR3 contains 14 residues. Per the germline V gene, CDR1 is KGHSH and CDR2 is LQKENI. The CDR3 region has the DNA TGTGCCAGCTCACTTACAGGGGCCAATCAGCCCCAGCATTTT. As protein: CASSLTGANQPQHF. The whole variable domain, filled in from reference TRBV18 and TRBJ1-5, reads NAGVMQNPRHLVRRRGQEARLRCSPMKGHSHVYWYRQLPEEGLKFMVYLQKENIIDESGMPKERFSAEFPKEGPSILRIQQVVRGDSAAYFCASSLTGANQPQHFGDGTRLSIL.

The chain links TRBV7-9 to TRBJ2-1; D is possibly TRBD1 (6 bases). Germline lookup yields CDR1 SEHNR and CDR2 FQNEAQ (reference sequence). V was clipped by 5 bases and J by 4 bases, with 18 bases between them. The CDR3 sequence is 16 residues long. The CDR3 nucleotides read TGTGCCAGCAGCCCACACAGGGTAACCGAATACAATGAGCAGTTCTTC. Translating it yields CASSPHRVTEYNEQFF. The entire variable domain, with the rest obtained from reference TRBV7-9 and TRBJ2-1, is as follows: DTGVSQNPRHKITKRGQNVTFRCDPISEHNRLYWYRQTLGQGPEFLTYFQNEAQLEKSRLLSDRFSAERPKGSFSTLEIQRTEQGDSAMYLCASSPHRVTEYNEQFFGPGTRLTVL.

The chain is built from TRBV28 and TRBJ2-1; no reliable D call. Between the trimmed V and J ends, which lost 3 bases and 8 bases, there was a span of 5 bases. The CDR3 length is 11 residues. Germline CDR1 reads MDHEN; CDR2 reads SYDVKM. This chain's CDR3 is CASSFLDEQFF. DNA for the CDR3: TGTGCCAGCAGTTTTCTAGATGAGCAGTTCTTC. Full variable domain (missing parts from reference TRBV28 and TRBJ2-1): DVKVTQSSRYLVKRTGEKVFLECVQDMDHENMFWYRQDPGLGLRLIYFSYDVKMKEKGDIPEGYSVSREKKERFSLILESASTNQTSMYLCASSFLDEQFFGPGTRLTVL.

The rearrangement links TRBV7-2 to TRBJ1-2, with D tentatively TRBD1 (6 bases). The CDR3 has 14 amino acids. Germline CDR1 and CDR2: SGHTA and FQGNSA. V was cut by 2 bases and J by 4 bases, with 11 bases left in between. The CDR3 protein is CASSLIGTSYGYTF. The CDR3 DNA reads TGTGCCAGCAGCTTAATAGGGACATCCTATGGCTACACCTTC.

V gene TRBV30 combines with J gene TRBJ1-5, with D possibly TRBD1 on 6 matching bases. This CDR3 has 15 amino acids. Trimming stripped 2 bases from V and 6 bases from J, with 17 bases between. Germline lookup yields CDR1 GTSNPN and CDR2 SVGIG (reference sequence). CDR3 DNA: TGTGCCTGGAGTAAGTGGGGGGGGCATAGTCAGCCCCAGCATTTT. As protein: CAWSKWGGHSQPQHF.

The chain joins TRBV6-5 to TRBJ1-2; D might be TRBD1 (6 bases). Germline V CDR1 and CDR2: MNHEY, SVGAGI. The CDR3 sequence is 15 residues long. The germline V and J ends were trimmed by 6 bases and 4 bases, with 18 bases remaining between them. The CDR3 sequence: CASRPRDTFLYGYTF. The CDR3 bases are TGTGCCAGCAGACCTCGGGACACCTTCCTCTATGGCTACACCTTC.

The chain combines TRBV5-5 with TRBJ2-7; 11 bases are a match to TRBD2. Germline V gene lookup returns CDR1 SGHKS and CDR2 YYEKEE (reference sequence). V shed 2 bases, J shed 0 bases, and the junction held 10 bases outside the gene matches. The CDR3 sequence is 18 residues long. As DNA, the CDR3 is TGTGCCAGCAGCTTCTTGCCTAGCGGGGGGTCGTACTCCTACGAGCAGTACTTC. Protein product: CASSFLPSGGSYSYEQYF.

In this sample, this clone turned up once. The J gene is TRBJ2-2, the V gene TRBV5-6, with D possibly matching TRBD1 (6 bases). CDR3 length: 17 residues. The ends were cut back, 4 bases at V and 5 bases at J, with 21 bases in the middle. Germline CDR1 and CDR2: SGHDT and YYEEEE. CDR3 sequence reads: CASSLWGRGHLTGELFF. The CDR3 coding sequence is TGTGCCAGCAGCCTCTGGGGCAGGGGACACCTAACCGGGGAGCTGTTTTTT. Together with reference TRBV5-6 and TRBJ2-2, the CDR3 gives the full variable domain: DAGVTQSPTHLIKTRGQQVTLRCSPKSGHDTVSWYQQALGQGPQFIFQYYEEEERQRGNFPDRFSGHQFPNYSSELNVNALLLGDSALYLCASSLWGRGHLTGELFFGEGSRLTVL.

The chain employs TRBV11-2 and TRBJ1-1; the D gene is possibly TRBD1 (5 bases). The CDR3 covers 14 residues. Germline-derived CDR1 and CDR2 are SGHAT and FQNNGV. Trimming removed 1 base from V and 1 base from J, with 7 bases in between. Written as DNA, the CDR3 is TGTGCCAGCAGCTTAGGGAGGGGGAACACTGAAGCTTTCTTT. Its protein product is CASSLGRGNTEAFF. Filled out from reference TRBV11-2 and TRBJ1-1, the complete variable domain reads EAGVAQSPRYKIIEKRQSVAFWCNPISGHATLYWYQQILGQGPKLLIQFQNNGVVDDSQLPKDRFSAERLKGVDSTLKIQPAKLEDSAVYLCASSLGRGNTEAFFGQGTRLTVV.

This sequence joins TRBV12-5 and TRBJ1-4; the D gene is possibly TRBD1 (6 bases). V gave up 4 bases and J gave up 7 bases, with 19 bases separating them. Germline V gene data show CDR1 as LGHNT and CDR2 as FRNRAP. The CDR3 totals 16 residues. The CDR3 bases are TGTGCTAGTGGTTGGGGCGGGGCGGGGGCGAGTGAAAAACTGTTTTTT. This codes for CASGWGGAGASEKLFF.

The chain combines TRBV4-1 with TRBJ1-4; D may be TRBD1 (5 bases). Trimming took 3 bases from V and 0 from J, leaving 11 bases between them. CDR1 is MGHRA, CDR2 YSYEKL, per germline. This CDR3 comprises 16 residues. CDR3 DNA sequence: TGCGCCAGCAGCCATCCCTCGACAGCAACTAATGAAAAACTGTTTTTT. Translated, it gives CASSHPSTATNEKLFF.

This rearrangement joins TRBV4-3 to TRBJ2-1; TRBD1 might be the D (6 bases). Per the germline V gene, CDR1 is LGHNA and CDR2 is YSLEER. This CDR3 spans 16 amino acids. V lost 4 bases and J 1 base, leaving 14 bases between the germline ends. CDR3 bases: TGCGCCAGCAGCCCCCTAGGGGGATTTTCCTACAATGAGCAGTTCTTC. Protein: CASSPLGGFSYNEQFF.

This clone was found once. The rearrangement uses TRBV24-1 and TRBJ2-7; D perhaps matches TRBD1 (5 bases). Trimming removed 7 bases at V and 2 bases at J, with 14 bases between. Germline CDR1 and CDR2: KGHDR and SFDVKD. This CDR3 spans 14 amino acids. The DNA of the CDR3 is TGTGCCACCAGCACAGGTAAACCCCCCTACGAGCAGTACTTC. Translated, it gives CATSTGKPPYEQYF.

The rearrangement links TRBV6-5 to TRBJ2-7, with 10 positions matching TRBD2. This CDR3 contains 14 residues. V lost 4 bases to trimming and J lost 4 bases; unmatched junction nucleotides: 4. Per germline, CDR1 MNHEY and CDR2 SVGAGI. The CDR3 DNA sequence: TGTGCCAGCAGTTTGACTAGCGGGCCTTACGAGCAGTACTTC. Protein product: CASSLTSGPYEQYF.